Below, 3 T cell receptor beta chains from the same sample are listed, as sequenced in a study of T cell repertoires in cytomegalovirus infection. TCRdb reprocessed the reads via MiXCR and lists one record per CDR3 protein. The profile covers 650,000 to 900,000 distinct CDR3 sequences, with less than 35% appearing a single time and around an eighth taken by the ten largest. Their target antigens are unknown. The sequences come from cultured CD8+ T cells from PBMCs, collected from culture after CMV antigen stimulation. These receptors all stem from a human donor in good health (CMV status not recorded). Some clones in this sample may be carry-over from other donors' samples.

This clonotype came up many times. The chain combines TRBV7-2 with TRBJ2-1, with TRBD1 matching over 7 bases. The CDR3 totals 14 residues. The germline gives CDR1 SGHTA, CDR2 FQGNSA. V trimming: 5 bases; J trimming: 6 bases; junction bases outside the gene matches: 7. The CDR3 loop is CASSNLGQLNEQFF. The CDR3 bases are TGTGCCAGCAGCAACCTGGGACAGCTCAATGAGCAGTTCTTC.

The chain is built from TRBV6-5 and TRBJ2-2, with D perhaps assigned TRBD1 or TRBD2 (5 bases each). Trimming took off 3 bases at V and 1 base at J, with 18 bases between the two ends. The CDR3 consists of 18 residues. Germline CDR1 MNHEY, CDR2 SVGAGI. The CDR3 here is CASSYKSSGTLNTGELFF. As DNA, the CDR3 is TGTGCCAGCAGTTATAAGAGCAGTGGGACCTTGAACACCGGGGAGCTGTTTTTT.

V is TRBV4-3 and J is TRBJ2-1, with D unresolved. V lost 1 base and J 4 bases, leaving 14 bases between the germline ends. The germline CDR1 and CDR2 sequences are LGHNA and YSLEER. The CDR3 runs to 16 residues. The CDR3 coding sequence is TGCGCCAGCAGCCAAGGAGGTGGGAACACTTACAATGAGCAGTTCTTC. It is translated as CASSQGGGNTYNEQFF.